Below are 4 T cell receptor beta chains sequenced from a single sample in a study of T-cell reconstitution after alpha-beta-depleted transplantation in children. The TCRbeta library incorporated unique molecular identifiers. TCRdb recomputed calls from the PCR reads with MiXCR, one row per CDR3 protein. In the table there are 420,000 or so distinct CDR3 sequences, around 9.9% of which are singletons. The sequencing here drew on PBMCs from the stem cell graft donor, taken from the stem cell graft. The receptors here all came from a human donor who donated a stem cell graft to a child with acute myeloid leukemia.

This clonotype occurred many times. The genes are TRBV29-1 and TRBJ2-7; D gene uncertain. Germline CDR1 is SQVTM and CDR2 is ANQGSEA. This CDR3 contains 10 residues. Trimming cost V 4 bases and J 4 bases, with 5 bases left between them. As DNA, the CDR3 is TGCAGCGTTGGAGAGTACGAGCAGTACTTC. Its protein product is CSVGEYEQYF.

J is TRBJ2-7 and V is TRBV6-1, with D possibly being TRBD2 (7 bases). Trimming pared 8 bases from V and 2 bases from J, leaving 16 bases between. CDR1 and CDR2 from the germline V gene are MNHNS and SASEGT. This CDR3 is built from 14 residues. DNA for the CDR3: TGTGCCAGCGGCAAGGGGGGGGACCCCTACGAGCAGTACTTC. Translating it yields CASGKGGDPYEQYF.

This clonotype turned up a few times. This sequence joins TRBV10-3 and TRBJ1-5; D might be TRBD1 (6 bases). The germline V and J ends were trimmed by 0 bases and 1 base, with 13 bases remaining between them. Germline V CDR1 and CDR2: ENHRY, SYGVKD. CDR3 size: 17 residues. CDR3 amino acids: CAISESRGAASNQPQHF. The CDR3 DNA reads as TGTGCCATCAGTGAGTCTCGGGGGGCGGCAAGCAATCAGCCCCAGCATTTT.

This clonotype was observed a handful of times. The CDR3 spells CASSLEGGFYEQYV. CDR3 DNA sequence: TGCGCCAGCAGCTTGGAGGGCGGGTTCTACGAGCAGTACGTC. The chain is built from TRBV5-1 and TRBJ2-7, with TRBD2 as a possible D gene (5 bases). The CDR3 length is 14 residues. The V gene's germline CDR1 is SGHRS and CDR2 YFSETQ. V was clipped by 0 bases and J by 3 bases, with 10 bases between them.